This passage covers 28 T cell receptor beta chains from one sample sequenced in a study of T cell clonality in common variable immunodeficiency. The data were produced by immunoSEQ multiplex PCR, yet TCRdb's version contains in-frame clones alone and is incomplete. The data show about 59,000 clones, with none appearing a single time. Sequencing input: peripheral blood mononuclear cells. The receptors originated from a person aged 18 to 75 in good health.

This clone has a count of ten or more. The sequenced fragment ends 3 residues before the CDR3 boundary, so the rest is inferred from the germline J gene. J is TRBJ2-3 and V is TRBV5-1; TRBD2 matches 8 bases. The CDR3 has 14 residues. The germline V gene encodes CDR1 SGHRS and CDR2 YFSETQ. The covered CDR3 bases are TGCGCCAGCAACTCGCGGGGGGCCGCGGAGACG. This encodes CASNSRGAAET. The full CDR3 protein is CASNSRGAAETQYF.

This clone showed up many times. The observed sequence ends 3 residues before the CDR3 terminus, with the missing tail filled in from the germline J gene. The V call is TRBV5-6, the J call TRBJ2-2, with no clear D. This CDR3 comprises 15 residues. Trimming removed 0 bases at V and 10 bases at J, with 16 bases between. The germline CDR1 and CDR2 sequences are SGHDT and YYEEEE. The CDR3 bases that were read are TGTGCCAGCAGCTTGGCAAAAGAGGTGCCCGAGGAG. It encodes CASSLAKEVPEE. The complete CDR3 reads CASSLAKEVPEELFF. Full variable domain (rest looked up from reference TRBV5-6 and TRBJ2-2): DAGVTQSPTHLIKTRGQQVTLRCSPKSGHDTVSWYQQALGQGPQFIFQYYEEEERQRGNFPDRFSGHQFPNYSSELNVNALLLGDSALYLCASSLAKEVPEELFFGEGSRLTVL.

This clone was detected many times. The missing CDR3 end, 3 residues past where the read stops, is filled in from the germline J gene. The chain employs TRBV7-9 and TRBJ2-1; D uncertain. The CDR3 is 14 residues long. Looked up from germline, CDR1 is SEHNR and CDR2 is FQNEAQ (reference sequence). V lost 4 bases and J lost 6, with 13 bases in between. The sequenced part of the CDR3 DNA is TGTGCCAGCAGCTCCCTCCCCCCGGGCAATGAG. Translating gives CASSSLPPGNE. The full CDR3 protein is CASSSLPPGNEQFF.

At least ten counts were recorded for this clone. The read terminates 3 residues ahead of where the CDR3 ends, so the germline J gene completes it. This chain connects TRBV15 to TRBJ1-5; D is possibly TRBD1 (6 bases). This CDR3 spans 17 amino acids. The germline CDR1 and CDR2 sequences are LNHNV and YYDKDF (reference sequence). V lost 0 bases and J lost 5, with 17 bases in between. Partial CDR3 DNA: TGTGCCACCAGCAGAGAAAAGGCAGGACAGAGATATCAGCCC. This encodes CATSREKAGQRYQP. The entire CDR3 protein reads CATSREKAGQRYQPQHF.

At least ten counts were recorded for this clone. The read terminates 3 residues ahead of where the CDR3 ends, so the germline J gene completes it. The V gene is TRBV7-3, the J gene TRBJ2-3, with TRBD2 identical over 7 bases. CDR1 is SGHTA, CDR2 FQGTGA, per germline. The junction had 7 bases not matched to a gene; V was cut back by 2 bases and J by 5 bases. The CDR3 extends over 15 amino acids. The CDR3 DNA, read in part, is TGTGCCAGCAGCTTAGGGCTAGCGGAGGGAGATACG. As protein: CASSLGLAEGDT. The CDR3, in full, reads CASSLGLAEGDTQYF. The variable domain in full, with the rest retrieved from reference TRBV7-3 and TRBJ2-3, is GAGVSQTPSNKVTEKGKYVELRCDPISGHTALYWYRQSLGQGPEFLIYFQGTGAADDSGLPNDRFFAVRPEGSVSTLKIQRTERGDSAVYLCASSLGLAEGDTQYFGPGTRLTVL.

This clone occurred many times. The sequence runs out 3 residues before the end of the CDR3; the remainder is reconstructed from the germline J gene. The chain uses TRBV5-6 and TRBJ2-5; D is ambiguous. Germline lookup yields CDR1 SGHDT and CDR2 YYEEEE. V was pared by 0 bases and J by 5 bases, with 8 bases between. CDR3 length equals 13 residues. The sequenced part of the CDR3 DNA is TGTGCCAGCAGCTTGGATAAAGGGGAGACC. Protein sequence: CASSLDKGET. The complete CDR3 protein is CASSLDKGETQYF.

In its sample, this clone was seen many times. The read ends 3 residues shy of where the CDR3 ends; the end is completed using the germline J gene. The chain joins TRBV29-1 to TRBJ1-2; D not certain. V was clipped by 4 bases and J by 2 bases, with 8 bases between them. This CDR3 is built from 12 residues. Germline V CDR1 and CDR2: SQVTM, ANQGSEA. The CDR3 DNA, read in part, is TGCAGCGTTGCTGGGCCCAACTATGGC. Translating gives CSVAGPNYG. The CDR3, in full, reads CSVAGPNYGYTF.

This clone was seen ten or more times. CDR3 protein: CASSPRRRGGPYEQYF. The sequenced CDR3 bases are TGTGCCAGCAGCCCCCGGAGGAGGGGGGGTCCCTACGAG. The V and J genes are TRBV9 and TRBJ2-7; D might be TRBD2 (7 bases). The DNA ends 3 residues before the CDR3 does, and the rest of the CDR3 is filled in from the germline J gene. In germline, CDR1 is SGDLS, CDR2 YYNGEE. The CDR3 spans 16 residues. Trimming cost V 4 bases and J 2 bases, with 19 bases left between them.

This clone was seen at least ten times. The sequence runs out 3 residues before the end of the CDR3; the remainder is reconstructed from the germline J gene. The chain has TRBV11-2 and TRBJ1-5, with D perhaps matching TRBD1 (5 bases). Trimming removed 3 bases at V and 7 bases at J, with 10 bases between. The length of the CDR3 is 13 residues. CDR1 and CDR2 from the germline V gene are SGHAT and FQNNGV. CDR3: CASSFRVGQPQHF. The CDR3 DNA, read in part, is TGTGCCAGCAGCTTCAGGGTCGGACAGCCC. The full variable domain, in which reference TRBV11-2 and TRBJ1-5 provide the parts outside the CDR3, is EAGVAQSPRYKIIEKRQSVAFWCNPISGHATLYWYQQILGQGPKLLIQFQNNGVVDDSQLPKDRFSAERLKGVDSTLKIQPAKLEDSAVYLCASSFRVGQPQHFGDGTRLSIL.

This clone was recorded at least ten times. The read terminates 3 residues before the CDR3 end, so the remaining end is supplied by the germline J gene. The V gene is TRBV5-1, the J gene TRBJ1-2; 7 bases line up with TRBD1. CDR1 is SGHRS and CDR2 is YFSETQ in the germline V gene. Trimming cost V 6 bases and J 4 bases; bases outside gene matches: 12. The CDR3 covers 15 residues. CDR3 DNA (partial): TGCGCCAGCACGGGACAGACGTCTTATGGCTATGGC. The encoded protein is CASTGQTSYGYG. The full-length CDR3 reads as CASTGQTSYGYGYTF.

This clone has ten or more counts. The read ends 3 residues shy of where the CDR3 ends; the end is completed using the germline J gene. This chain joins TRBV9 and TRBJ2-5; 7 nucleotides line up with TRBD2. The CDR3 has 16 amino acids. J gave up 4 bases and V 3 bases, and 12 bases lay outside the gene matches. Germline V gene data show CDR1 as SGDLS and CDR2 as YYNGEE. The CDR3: CASSALYGGSGETQYF. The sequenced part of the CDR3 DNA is TGTGCCAGCAGCGCCTTATACGGGGGGAGCGGAGAGACC.

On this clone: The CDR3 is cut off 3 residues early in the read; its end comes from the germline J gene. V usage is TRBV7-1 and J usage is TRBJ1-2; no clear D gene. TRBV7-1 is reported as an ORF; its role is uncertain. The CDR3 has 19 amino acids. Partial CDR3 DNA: TGTGCCAGCAGCTCAATCGGACTAGCGGGAGGGAGCTCCTACAATGAC. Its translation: CASSSIGLAGGSSYND. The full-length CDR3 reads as CASSSIGLAGGSSYNDYTF.

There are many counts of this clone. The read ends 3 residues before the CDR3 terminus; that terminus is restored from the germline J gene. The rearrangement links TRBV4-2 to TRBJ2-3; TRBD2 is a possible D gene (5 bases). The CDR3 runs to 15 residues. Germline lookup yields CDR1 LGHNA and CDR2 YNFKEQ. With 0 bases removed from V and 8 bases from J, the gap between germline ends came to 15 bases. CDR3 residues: CASSQERVSAGTQYF. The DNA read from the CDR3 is TGTGCCAGCAGCCAAGAGAGGGTGTCCGCGGGTACG.

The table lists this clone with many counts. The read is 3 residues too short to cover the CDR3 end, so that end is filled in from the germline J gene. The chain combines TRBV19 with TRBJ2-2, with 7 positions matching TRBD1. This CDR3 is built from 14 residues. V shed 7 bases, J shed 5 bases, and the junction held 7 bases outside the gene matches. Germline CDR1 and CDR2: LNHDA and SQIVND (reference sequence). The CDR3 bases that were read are TGTGCCAGTAAAGTGACAGGGCAAACCGGGGAG. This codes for CASKVTGQTGE. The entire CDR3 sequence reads CASKVTGQTGELFF.

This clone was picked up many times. Partial CDR3 DNA: TGTGCCAGCAGTTACCCCGACTTTCCCTACGAG. Its protein is CASSYPDFPYE. The CDR3 in full is CASSYPDFPYEQYF. V usage is TRBV6-2 or TRBV6-3 and J usage is TRBJ2-7; D is unclear. Sequencing ends 3 residues short of the CDR3 end; the germline J gene provides the rest. CDR3 length: 14 amino acids. Trimming stripped 2 bases from V and 2 bases from J, with 10 bases between. The V gene's germline CDR1 is MNHEY and CDR2 SVGEGT.

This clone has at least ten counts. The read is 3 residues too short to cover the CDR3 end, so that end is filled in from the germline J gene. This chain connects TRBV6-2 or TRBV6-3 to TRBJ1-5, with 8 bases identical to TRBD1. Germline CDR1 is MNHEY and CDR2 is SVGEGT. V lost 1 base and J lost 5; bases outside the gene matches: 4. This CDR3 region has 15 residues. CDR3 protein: CASSYYGTGHQPQHF. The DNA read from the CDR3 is TGTGCCAGCAGTTACTACGGGACAGGCCATCAGCCC.

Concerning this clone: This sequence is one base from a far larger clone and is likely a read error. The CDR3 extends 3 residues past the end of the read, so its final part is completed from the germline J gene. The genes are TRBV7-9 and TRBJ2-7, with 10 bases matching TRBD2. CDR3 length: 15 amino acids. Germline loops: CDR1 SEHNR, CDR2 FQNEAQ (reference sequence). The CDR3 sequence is CVSSLVGLAGDEQYF. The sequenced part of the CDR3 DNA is TGTGTCAGCAGCTTAGTAGGGCTAGCGGGAGACGAG. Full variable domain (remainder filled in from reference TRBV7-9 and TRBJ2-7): DTGVSQNPRHKITKRGQNVTFRCDPISEHNRLYWYRQTLGQGPEFLTYFQNEAQLEKSRLLSDRFSAERPKGSFSTLEIQRTEQGDSAMYLCVSSLVGLAGDEQYFGPGTRLTVT.

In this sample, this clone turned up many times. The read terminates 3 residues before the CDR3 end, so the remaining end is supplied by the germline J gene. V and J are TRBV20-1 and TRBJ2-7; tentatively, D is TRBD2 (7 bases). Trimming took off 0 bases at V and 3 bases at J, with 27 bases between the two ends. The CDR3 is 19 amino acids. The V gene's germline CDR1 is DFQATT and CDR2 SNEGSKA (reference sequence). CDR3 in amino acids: CSARDPRRGRQLNNYEQYF. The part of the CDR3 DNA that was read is TGCAGTGCTAGAGACCCCCGGCGGGGGCGCCAATTAAACAACTACGAG.

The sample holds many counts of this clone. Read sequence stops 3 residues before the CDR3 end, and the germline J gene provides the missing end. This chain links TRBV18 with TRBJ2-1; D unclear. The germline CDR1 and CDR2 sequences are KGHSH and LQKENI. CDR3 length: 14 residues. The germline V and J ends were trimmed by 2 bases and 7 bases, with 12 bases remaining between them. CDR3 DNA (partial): TGTGCCAGCTCACCAGGTCACAGCTCGAATGAG. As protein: CASSPGHSSNE. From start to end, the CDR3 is CASSPGHSSNEQFF. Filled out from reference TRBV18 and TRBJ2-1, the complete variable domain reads NAGVMQNPRHLVRRRGQEARLRCSPMKGHSHVYWYRQLPEEGLKFMVYLQKENIIDESGMPKERFSAEFPKEGPSILRIQQVVRGDSAAYFCASSPGHSSNEQFFGPGTRLTVL.

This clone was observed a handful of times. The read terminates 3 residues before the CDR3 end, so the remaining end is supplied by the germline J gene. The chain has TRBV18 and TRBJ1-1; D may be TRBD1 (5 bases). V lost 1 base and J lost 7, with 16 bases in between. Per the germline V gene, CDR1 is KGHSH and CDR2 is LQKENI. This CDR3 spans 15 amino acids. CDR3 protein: CASSPLGRGEGEAFF. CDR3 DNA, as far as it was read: TGTGCCAGCTCACCACTAGGACGGGGGGAAGGTGAA. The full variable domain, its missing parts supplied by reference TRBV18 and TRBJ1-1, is NAGVMQNPRHLVRRRGQEARLRCSPMKGHSHVYWYRQLPEEGLKFMVYLQKENIIDESGMPKERFSAEFPKEGPSILRIQQVVRGDSAAYFCASSPLGRGEGEAFFGQGTRLTVV.

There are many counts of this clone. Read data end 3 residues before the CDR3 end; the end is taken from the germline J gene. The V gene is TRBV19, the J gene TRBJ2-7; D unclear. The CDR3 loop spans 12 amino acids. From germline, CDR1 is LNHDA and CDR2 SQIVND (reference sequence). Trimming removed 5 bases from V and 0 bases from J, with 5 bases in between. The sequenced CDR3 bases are TGTGCCAGTAGTTCGTCCTCCTACGAG. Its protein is CASSSSSYE. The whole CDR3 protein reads CASSSSSYEQYF.

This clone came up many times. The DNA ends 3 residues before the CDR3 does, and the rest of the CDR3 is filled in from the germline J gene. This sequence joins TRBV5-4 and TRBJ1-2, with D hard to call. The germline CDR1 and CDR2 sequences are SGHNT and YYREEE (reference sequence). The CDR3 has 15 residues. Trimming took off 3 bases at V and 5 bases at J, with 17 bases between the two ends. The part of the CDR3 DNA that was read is TGTGCCAGCAGCTCCGCCCTTCCGGCGCGGTATGGC. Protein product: CASSSALPARYG. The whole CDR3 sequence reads CASSSALPARYGYTF.

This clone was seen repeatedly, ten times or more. CDR3 DNA, as far as it was read: TGTGCCAGCAGCGATTCCGAAGGCTCCTACAATGAG. Translating gives CASSDSEGSYNE. The full CDR3 protein reads CASSDSEGSYNEQFF. The chain uses TRBV6-4 and TRBJ2-1, with D unclear. The CDR3 goes on 3 residues after the read ends, and that part is filled in from the germline J gene. The V end lost 6 bases, the J end lost 0 bases, and 12 bases lay between the germline ends. The CDR3 extends over 15 amino acids. Germline values: CDR1 MRHNA, CDR2 SNTAGT.

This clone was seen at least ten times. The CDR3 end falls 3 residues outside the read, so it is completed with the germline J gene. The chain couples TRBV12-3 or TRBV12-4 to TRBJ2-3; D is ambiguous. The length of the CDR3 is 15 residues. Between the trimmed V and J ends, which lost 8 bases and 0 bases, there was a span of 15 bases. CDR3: CASAPRSFSTDTQYF. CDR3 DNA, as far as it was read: TGTGCCAGCGCGCCCAGGTCCTTTAGCACAGATACG.

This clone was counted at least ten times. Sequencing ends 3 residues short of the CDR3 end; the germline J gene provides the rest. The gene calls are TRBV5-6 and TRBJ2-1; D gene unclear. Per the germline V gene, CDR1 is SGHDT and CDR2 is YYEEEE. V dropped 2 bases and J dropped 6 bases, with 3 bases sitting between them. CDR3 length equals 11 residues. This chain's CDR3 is CASSFGNEQFF. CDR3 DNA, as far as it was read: TGTGCCAGCAGCTTCGGCAATGAG.

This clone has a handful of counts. CDR3 sequence: CASSPAWTGGETQYF. Incomplete CDR3 DNA: TGTGCCAGCTCACCAGCGTGGACCGGGGGGGAGACG. The chain is built from TRBV18 and TRBJ2-3, with 8 nucleotides matching TRBD2. Read sequence stops 3 residues before the CDR3 end, and the germline J gene provides the missing end. The CDR3 is 15 amino acids. From germline, CDR1 is KGHSH and CDR2 LQKENI.

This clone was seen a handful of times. This CDR3 is CASSPIAGGSSYEQYF. CDR3 bases read: TGTGCCAGCTCACCAATAGCGGGAGGAAGCTCCTACGAG. The rearrangement links TRBV18 to TRBJ2-7; 10 bases are shared with TRBD2. The read ends 3 residues shy of where the CDR3 ends; the end is completed using the germline J gene. The CDR3 runs 16 residues. V was pared by 2 bases and J by 0 bases, with 4 bases of the junction left unmatched. CDR1 KGHSH and CDR2 LQKENI come from the germline V gene.

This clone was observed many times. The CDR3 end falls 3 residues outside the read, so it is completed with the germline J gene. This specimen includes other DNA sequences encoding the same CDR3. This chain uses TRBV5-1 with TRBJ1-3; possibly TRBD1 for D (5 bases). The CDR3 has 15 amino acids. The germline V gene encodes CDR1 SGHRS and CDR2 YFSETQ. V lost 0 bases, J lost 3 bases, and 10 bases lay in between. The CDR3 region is CASSLGGLDGNTIYF. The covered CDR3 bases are TGCGCCAGCAGCTTGGGGGGACTGGATGGAAACACC.